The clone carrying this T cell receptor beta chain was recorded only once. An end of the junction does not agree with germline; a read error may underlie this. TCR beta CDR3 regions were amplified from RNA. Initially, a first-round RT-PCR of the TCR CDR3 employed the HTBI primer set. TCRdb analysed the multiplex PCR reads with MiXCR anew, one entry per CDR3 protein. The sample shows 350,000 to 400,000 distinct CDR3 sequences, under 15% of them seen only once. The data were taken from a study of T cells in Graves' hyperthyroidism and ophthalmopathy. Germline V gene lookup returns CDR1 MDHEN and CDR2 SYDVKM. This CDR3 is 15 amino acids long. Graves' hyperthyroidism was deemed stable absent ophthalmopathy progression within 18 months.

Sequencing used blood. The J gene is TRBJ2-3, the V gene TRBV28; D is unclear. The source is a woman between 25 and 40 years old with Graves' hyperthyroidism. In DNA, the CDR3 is TGTGCCAGCAGTTTAAGCGCTAGATTCACAAATACGCAGTATTTT. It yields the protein CASSLSARFTNTQYF.